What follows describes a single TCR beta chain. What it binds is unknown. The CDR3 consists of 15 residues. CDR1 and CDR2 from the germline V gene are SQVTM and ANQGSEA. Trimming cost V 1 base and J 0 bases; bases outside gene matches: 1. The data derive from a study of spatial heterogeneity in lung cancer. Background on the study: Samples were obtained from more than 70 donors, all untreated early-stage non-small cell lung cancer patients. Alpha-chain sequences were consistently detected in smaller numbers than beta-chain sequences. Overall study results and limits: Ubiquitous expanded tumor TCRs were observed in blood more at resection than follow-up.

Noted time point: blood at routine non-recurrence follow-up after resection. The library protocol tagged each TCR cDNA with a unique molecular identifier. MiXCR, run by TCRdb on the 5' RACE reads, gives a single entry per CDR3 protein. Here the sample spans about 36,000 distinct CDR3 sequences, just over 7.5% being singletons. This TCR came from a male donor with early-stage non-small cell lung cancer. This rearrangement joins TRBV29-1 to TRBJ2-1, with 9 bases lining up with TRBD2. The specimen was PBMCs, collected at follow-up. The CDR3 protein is CSVEVSGSSYNEQFF. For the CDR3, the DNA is TGCAGCGTTGAAGTTAGCGGGAGCTCCTACAATGAGCAGTTCTTC.